Listed here are 2 T cell receptor beta chains from one sample, sequenced in a study of blood T cell repertoires in COVID-19. Using immunoSEQ multiplex PCR, the repertoire was profiled, and TCRdb retains in-frame clones only, with some absent. The sample includes some 200,000 clones, roughly 90% seen only once; the top ten take less than 4.5%. The sequencing input was PBMCs or T cells enriched from blood (not recorded which). The receptor set was obtained from a woman in her thirties or forties with acute COVID-19.

The chain joins TRBV18 to TRBJ1-5; 7 bases agree with TRBD1. J lost 0 bases, V lost 0 bases, and 2 bases had no gene match. The CDR3 is 16 amino acids. Germline V lookup: CDR1 KGHSH, CDR2 LQKENI. The CDR3 region is CASSPPGQTSNQPQHF. The CDR3 DNA is TGTGCCAGCTCACCACCGGGACAGACTAGCAATCAGCCCCAGCATTTT.

The J gene is TRBJ2-1, the V gene TRBV5-1; D is possibly TRBD1 (6 bases). Between the trimmed V and J ends, which lost 0 bases and 5 bases, there was a span of 15 bases. CDR3 size: 16 residues. The germline V gene has CDR1 SGHRS and CDR2 YFSETQ. The CDR3 reads CASSLGYRVDHNEQFF. DNA for the CDR3: TGCGCCAGCAGCTTGGGGTACAGGGTTGATCACAATGAGCAGTTCTTC.